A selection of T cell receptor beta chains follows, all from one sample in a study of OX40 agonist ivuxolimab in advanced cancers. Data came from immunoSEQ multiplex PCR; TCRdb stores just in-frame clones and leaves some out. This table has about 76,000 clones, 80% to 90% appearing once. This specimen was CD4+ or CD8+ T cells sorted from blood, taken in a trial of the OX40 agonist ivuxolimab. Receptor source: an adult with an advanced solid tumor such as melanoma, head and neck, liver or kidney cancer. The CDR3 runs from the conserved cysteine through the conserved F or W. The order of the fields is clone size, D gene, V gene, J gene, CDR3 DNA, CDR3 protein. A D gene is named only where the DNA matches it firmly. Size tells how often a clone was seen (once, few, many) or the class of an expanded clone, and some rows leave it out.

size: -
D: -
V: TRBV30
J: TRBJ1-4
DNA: TGTGCCTGGAGTGATCACGGGGAAAAACTGTTTTTT
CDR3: CAWSDHGEKLFF

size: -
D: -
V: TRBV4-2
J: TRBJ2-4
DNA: TGTGCCAGCAGCCAAGAGGTGGGAGTGGGAAACATTCAGTACTTC
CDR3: CASSQEVGVGNIQYF

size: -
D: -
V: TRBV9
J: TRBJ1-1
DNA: TGTGCCAGCAGCGTTAAGACAAACACTGAAGCTTTCTTT
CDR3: CASSVKTNTEAFF

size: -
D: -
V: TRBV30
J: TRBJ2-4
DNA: TGTGCCTGGAGTCCACTTCAGGGGTACATTCAGTACTTC
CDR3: CAWSPLQGYIQYF

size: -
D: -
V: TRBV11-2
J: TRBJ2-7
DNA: TGTGCCAGCAGCTTAGACAGCTACGAGCAGTACTTC
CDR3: CASSLDSYEQYF

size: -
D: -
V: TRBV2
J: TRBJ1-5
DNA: TGTGCCAGCAGTGAAGGCGGGGCTTGGCCCCAGCATTTT
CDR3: CASSEGGAWPQHF

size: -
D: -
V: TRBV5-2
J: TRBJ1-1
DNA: TGCGCCAGCAGCCAGTACGCCGCTACTTACACTGAAGCTTTCTTT
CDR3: CASSQYAATYTEAFF

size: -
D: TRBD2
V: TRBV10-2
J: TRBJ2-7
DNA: TGCGCCAGCAGTGGTCTAGCGGGATCCTACGAGCAGTACTTC
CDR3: CASSGLAGSYEQYF

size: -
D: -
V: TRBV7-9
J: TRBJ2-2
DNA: TGTGCCAGCAGCGCACTTCTTCAGGGGTCCGGGGAGCTGTTTTTT
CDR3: CASSALLQGSGELFF

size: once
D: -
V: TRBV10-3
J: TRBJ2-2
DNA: TGTGCCATCAGCCCGAGGGGGAACACCGGGGAGCTGTTTTTT
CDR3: CAISPRGNTGELFF

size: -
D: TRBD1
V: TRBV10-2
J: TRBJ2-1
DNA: TGCGCCAGCAGTGACCCAAAACAGGGGAGCTCCTACAATGAGCAGTTCTTC
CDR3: CASSDPKQGSSYNEQFF

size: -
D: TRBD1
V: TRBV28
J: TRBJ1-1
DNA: TGTGCCAGCAGTTGGACAGGGGGGGGGACTGAAGCTTTCTTT
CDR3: CASSWTGGGTEAFF

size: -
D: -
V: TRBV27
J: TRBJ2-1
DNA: TGTGCCAGCAGCTTGCCAGGACAAAACAATGAGCAGTTCTTC
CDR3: CASSLPGQNNEQFF

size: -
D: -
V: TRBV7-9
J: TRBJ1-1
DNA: TGTGCCAGCAGCCCTAAGGGCCCCTTTGAAGCTTTCTTT
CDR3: CASSPKGPFEAFF

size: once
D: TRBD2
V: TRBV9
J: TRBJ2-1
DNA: TGTGCCAGCAGCGGCGGGGGGAGCACGTACAATGAGCAGTTCTTC
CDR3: CASSGGGSTYNEQFF

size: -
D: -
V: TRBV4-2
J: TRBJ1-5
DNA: TGTGCCAGCAGCCAAGAGTCAGGGCTTAGCAATCAGCCCCAGCATTTT
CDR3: CASSQESGLSNQPQHF

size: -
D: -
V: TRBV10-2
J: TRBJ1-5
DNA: TGCGCCAGCAGTGACACCATAAACGAGCCCCAGCATTTT
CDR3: CASSDTINEPQHF

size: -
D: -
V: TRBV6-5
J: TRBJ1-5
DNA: TGTGCCAGCAGTTTCCGGGGTGGGCCCCAGCATTTT
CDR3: CASSFRGGPQHF

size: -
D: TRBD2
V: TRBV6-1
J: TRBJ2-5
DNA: TGTGCCAGCAGTGAAACGGTGTTGGGACTAGCGGGAGGGCAAGAGACCCAGTACTTC
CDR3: CASSETVLGLAGGQETQYF

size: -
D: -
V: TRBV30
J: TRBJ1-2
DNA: TGTGCCTGGACGAGGGTGGGCGTCGGCTACACCTTC
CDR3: CAWTRVGVGYTF

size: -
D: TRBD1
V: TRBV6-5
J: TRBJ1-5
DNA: TGTGCCAGCAGTCCCGCAGGGGGCCATCAGCCCCAGCATTTT
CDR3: CASSPAGGHQPQHF

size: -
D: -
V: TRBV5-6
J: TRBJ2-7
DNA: TGTGCCAGCAGCTTTGGGGGGTACTACGAGCAGTACTTC
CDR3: CASSFGGYYEQYF

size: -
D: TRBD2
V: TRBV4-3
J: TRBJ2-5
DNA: TGCGCCAGCAGCCAAGAGGACCCGGGACTAGCGGGGAATGAGCAGTACTTC
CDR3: CASSQEDPGLAGNEQYF

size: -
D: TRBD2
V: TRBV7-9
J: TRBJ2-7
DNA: TGTGCCAGCAGCCCCTTTCTAGCGGGGTCCCTGGACTTC
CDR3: CASSPFLAGSLDF

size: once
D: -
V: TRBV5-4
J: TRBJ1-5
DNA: TGTGCCAGCAGCTTGGGACAACTTAGCAATCAGCCCCAGCATTTT
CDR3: CASSLGQLSNQPQHF

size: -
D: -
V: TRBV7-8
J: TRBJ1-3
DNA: TGTGCCAGCAGCCAGAAGGGGGGCTCTGGAAACACCATATATTTT
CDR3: CASSQKGGSGNTIYF

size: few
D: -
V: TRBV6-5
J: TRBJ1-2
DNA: TGTGCCAGCAGTTACCGAGCATTTGGGACCGACTATGGCTACACCTTC
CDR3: CASSYRAFGTDYGYTF

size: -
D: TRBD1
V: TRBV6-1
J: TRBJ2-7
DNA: TGTGCCAGCAGTGAATTTCTACCTGGGACAGATATCTCCTACGAGCAGTACTTC
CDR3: CASSEFLPGTDISYEQYF

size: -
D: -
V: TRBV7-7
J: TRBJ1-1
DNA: TGTGCCAGCAGGCCCTGGGGGGGCTACACTGAAGCTTTCTTT
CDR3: CASRPWGGYTEAFF

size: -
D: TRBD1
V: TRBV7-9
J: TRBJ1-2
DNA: TGTGCCAGCAGCTTCGGGGACAGGGCCTATGGCTACACCTTC
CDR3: CASSFGDRAYGYTF

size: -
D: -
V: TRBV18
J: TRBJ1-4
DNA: TGTGCCAGCTCACGCGGACAGCCTAATGAAAAACTGTTTTTT
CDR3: CASSRGQPNEKLFF

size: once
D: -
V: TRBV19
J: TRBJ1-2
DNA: TGTGCCAGTCGTGACCACAGGGACCCTGTCCTTCGGGGCTACACCTTC
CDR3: CASRDHRDPVLRGYTF

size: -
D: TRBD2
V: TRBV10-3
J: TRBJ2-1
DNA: TGTGCCATCAGTGAAGGGGAGGGCTGGAATGAGCAGTTCTTC
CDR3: CAISEGEGWNEQFF

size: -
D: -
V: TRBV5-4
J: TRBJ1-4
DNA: TGTGCCAGCAGTGACAGGTATAATGAAAAACTGTTTTTT
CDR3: CASSDRYNEKLFF

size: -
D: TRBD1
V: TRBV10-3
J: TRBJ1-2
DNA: TGTGCCATCCTGACAGGGGAATATGGCTACACCTTC
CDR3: CAILTGEYGYTF

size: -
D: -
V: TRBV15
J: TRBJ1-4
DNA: TGTGCCACCAGCAGGGAGTCACAACTGTTTTTT
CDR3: CATSRESQLFF

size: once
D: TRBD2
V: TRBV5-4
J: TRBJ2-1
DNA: TGTGCCAGCAGCCGGGGACTCCCGGGACTAGCGGGAAGCCCTTACAATGAGCAGTTCTTC
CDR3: CASSRGLPGLAGSPYNEQFF

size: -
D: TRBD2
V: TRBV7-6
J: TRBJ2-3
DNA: TGTGCCAGCAGCCAGGCGGGGGAGAGGACAGATACGCAGTATTTT
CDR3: CASSQAGERTDTQYF

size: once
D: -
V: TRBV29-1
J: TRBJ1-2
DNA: TGCAGCGTTGCTGGTTCAGGGATCAACTATGGCTACACCTTC
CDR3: CSVAGSGINYGYTF

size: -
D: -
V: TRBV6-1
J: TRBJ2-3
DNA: TGTGCCAGCAGCGGCGGAGGGGACGTAGATACGCAGTATTTT
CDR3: CASSGGGDVDTQYF

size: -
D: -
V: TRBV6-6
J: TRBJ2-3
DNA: TGTGCCAGCATAGGGATCACAGATACGCAGTATTTT
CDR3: CASIGITDTQYF

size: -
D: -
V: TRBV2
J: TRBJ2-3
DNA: TGTGCCAGCAGCGGAGGGGGCTCAACAGATACGCAGTATTTT
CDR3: CASSGGGSTDTQYF

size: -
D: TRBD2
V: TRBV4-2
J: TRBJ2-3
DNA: TGTGCCAGCAGCCTCGGACTAGCGGGGGAAGATACGCAGTATTTT
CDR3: CASSLGLAGEDTQYF

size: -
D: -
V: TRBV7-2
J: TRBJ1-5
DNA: TGTGCCAGCAGCTTAGCGGGGGGTTATAGCAATCAGCCCCAGCATTTT
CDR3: CASSLAGGYSNQPQHF

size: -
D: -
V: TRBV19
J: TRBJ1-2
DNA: TGTGCCAGTAGCCAATCGGGACCGGGAGGTGATGGCTACACCTTC
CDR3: CASSQSGPGGDGYTF